This T cell receptor (beta chain) was retrieved from a study of somatic mutations in cytotoxic T cells in rheumatoid arthritis. The germline V gene encodes CDR1 MRHNA and CDR2 SNTAGT. This CDR3 is built from 15 residues. V was pared by 3 bases and J by 3 bases, with 13 bases between. Clones were read by immunoSEQ multiplex PCR, and TCRdb kept only the in-frame ones, dropping some. The table includes around 7,400 clones, over 75% detected once. The sequencing sample was made of CD8+ T cells sorted from blood. The sequence was obtained from a woman in her seventies with rheumatoid arthritis. The J gene is TRBJ2-3, the V gene TRBV6-4, with D possibly TRBD2 on 5 matching bases. CDR3: CASSERIEGTDTQYF. The CDR3 bases are TGTGCCAGCAGTGAGAGGATAGAGGGTACAGATACGCAGTATTTT.